This T cell receptor (beta chain) came from a study of OX40 agonist ivuxolimab in advanced cancers. Findings and limits, study-wide: Compared with others, partial responders at 0.1-3.0 mg/kg displayed clonal expansion among the lowest.

CDR1 and CDR2 (germline): KGHSH, LQKENI. V lost 6 bases to trimming and J lost 5 bases; unmatched junction nucleotides: 5. The CDR3 totals 15 residues. Sequenced by immunoSEQ multiplex PCR; TCRdb stores in-frame clones only, minus some. This repertoire shows roughly 62,000 clones, 84% found once; its top ten account for roughly 4.4%. Only a few counts were recorded for this clone. No antigen is known for it. The source of this sequence is an adult with an advanced solid tumor such as melanoma, head and neck, liver or kidney cancer. The rearrangement joins TRBV18 to TRBJ2-1, with TRBD2 matching over 12 bases. Material: CD4+ or CD8+ T cells sorted from blood, obtained in a trial of the OX40 agonist ivuxolimab. The CDR3 protein is CASSPLAGGDNEQFF. The CDR3 DNA reads TGTGCCAGCTCCCCCCTAGCGGGGGGGGACAATGAGCAGTTCTTC.